This is a list of T cell receptor beta chains from one sample in a study of T cells after yellow fever vaccination. One entry per CDR3 protein, called by TCRdb with MiXCR from the 5' RACE reads. Here the sample spans 200,000 to 300,000 distinct CDR3 sequences, about 3.5% being singletons. Sequencing used PBMCs, obtained 15 days after the yellow fever booster vaccination. These receptors all come from a man between 18 and 35 years old who received the YFV17D yellow fever vaccine. The CDR3 runs from the conserved cysteine through the conserved F or W. Each record gives: V gene, J gene, D gene, clone size, CDR3 protein, CDR3 DNA. A D gene is named only where the DNA matches it firmly. The listing skips clone size in some rows; elsewhere it reads once, few, many or a size class.

V: TRBV6-2/TRBV6-3
J: TRBJ2-7
D: NA
size: many
CDR3: CASSYRNNEQYF
DNA: TGTGCCAGCAGTTACAGGAATAACGAGCAGTACTTC

V: TRBV7-8
J: TRBJ1-2
D: NA
size: many
CDR3: CASVALPEGGTLGYTF
DNA: TGTGCCAGTGTTGCCCTACCGGAGGGGGGGACTTTAGGCTACACCTTC

V: TRBV23-1
J: TRBJ2-7
D: NA
size: few
CDR3: CASSIAPSVTAYEQYF
DNA: TGCGCCAGCAGTATAGCCCCGTCGGTCACCGCCTACGAGCAGTACTTC

V: TRBV27
J: TRBJ1-1
D: TRBD1
size: many
CDR3: CASSTGVYTEAFF
DNA: TGTGCCAGTTCGACAGGGGTTTACACTGAAGCTTTCTTT

V: TRBV6-1
J: TRBJ1-2
D: NA
size: few
CDR3: CAIISGGYTF
DNA: TGTGCCATCATCTCGGGTGGCTACACCTTC

V: TRBV5-5
J: TRBJ2-3
D: TRBD1
size: many
CDR3: CASSLETGPDTQYF
DNA: TGTGCCAGCAGCTTGGAGACAGGGCCAGATACGCAGTATTTT

V: TRBV3-1
J: TRBJ1-1
D: NA
size: many
CDR3: CASSPFAAEAFF
DNA: TGTGCCAGCAGCCCCTTTGCAGCTGAAGCTTTCTTT

V: TRBV19
J: TRBJ2-1
D: NA
size: NA
CDR3: CASTLGRRSYNEQFF
DNA: TGTGCCAGTACCCTCGGACGGCGGTCCTACAATGAGCAGTTCTTC

V: TRBV5-1
J: TRBJ2-3
D: NA
size: many
CDR3: CASSVGTTSTDTQYF
DNA: TGCGCCAGCAGTGTGGGGACGACTAGCACAGATACGCAGTATTTT

V: TRBV7-2
J: TRBJ2-3
D: NA
size: many
CDR3: CASSTNGGSDTQYF
DNA: TGTGCCAGCAGCACGAATGGGGGGTCAGATACGCAGTATTTT

V: TRBV12-3/TRBV12-4
J: TRBJ2-2
D: NA
size: many
CDR3: CASSSRAGNTGELFF
DNA: TGTGCCAGCAGTTCTAGGGCTGGGAACACCGGGGAGCTGTTTTTT

V: TRBV2
J: TRBJ1-1
D: NA
size: NA
CDR3: CASSAVDDMEAFF
DNA: TGTGCCAGCAGTGCGGTCGACGATATGGAAGCTTTCTTT

V: TRBV29-1
J: TRBJ1-1
D: NA
size: many
CDR3: CSVRTDLNTEAFF
DNA: TGCAGCGTGAGGACAGATCTGAACACTGAAGCTTTCTTT

V: TRBV10-3
J: TRBJ2-1
D: NA
size: many
CDR3: CAISGSPSEQFF
DNA: TGTGCCATCAGCGGATCGCCGAGCGAGCAGTTCTTC

V: TRBV7-2
J: TRBJ2-7
D: NA
size: many
CDR3: CASRPTGYEQYF
DNA: TGTGCCAGCAGACCGACGGGCTACGAGCAGTACTTC

V: TRBV7-2
J: TRBJ2-3
D: TRBD2
size: many
CDR3: CASSGLGPDTQYF
DNA: TGTGCCAGCAGCGGACTAGGTCCGGATACGCAGTATTTT

V: TRBV4-1
J: TRBJ1-1
D: NA
size: many
CDR3: CASSLETGTPDVRTEAFF
DNA: TGCGCCAGCAGCCTTGAAACCGGGACACCGGACGTTCGCACTGAAGCTTTCTTT

V: TRBV7-9
J: TRBJ2-5
D: NA
size: many
CDR3: CASSFRGGFRETQYF
DNA: TGTGCCAGCAGCTTCAGAGGGGGATTCAGAGAGACCCAGTACTTC

V: TRBV20-1
J: TRBJ1-2
D: NA
size: many
CDR3: CSAFHGVRGYTF
DNA: TGCAGTGCTTTTCATGGTGTGAGGGGCTACACCTTC

V: TRBV19
J: TRBJ2-5
D: NA
size: few
CDR3: CASSKWGAGKETQYF
DNA: TGTGCCAGTAGTAAATGGGGTGCTGGCAAAGAGACCCAGTACTTC

V: TRBV11-1
J: TRBJ2-3
D: NA
size: many
CDR3: CASSSGTLRGDTQYF
DNA: TGTGCCAGCAGCTCGGGGACCCTAAGAGGAGATACGCAGTATTTT

V: TRBV4-1
J: TRBJ2-4
D: NA
size: many
CDR3: CASSQEGWSSNIQYF
DNA: TGCGCCAGCAGCCAAGAGGGCTGGTCCTCAAACATTCAGTACTTC

V: TRBV5-1
J: TRBJ2-1
D: TRBD1
size: many
CDR3: CASSFPGQQQFF
DNA: TGCGCCAGCAGTTTCCCGGGACAGCAGCAGTTCTTC

V: TRBV5-4
J: TRBJ1-1
D: NA
size: many
CDR3: CASSDRDRAFF
DNA: TGTGCCAGCAGCGACCGGGACCGCGCTTTCTTT

V: TRBV15
J: TRBJ2-2
D: NA
size: many
CDR3: CATSRDRGNTGELFF
DNA: TGTGCCACCAGCAGAGATCGGGGAAACACCGGGGAGCTGTTTTTT

V: TRBV6-6
J: TRBJ2-7
D: NA
size: many
CDR3: CASSPQRKDEQYF
DNA: TGTGCCAGCAGCCCACAGAGAAAGGACGAGCAGTACTTC

V: TRBV19
J: TRBJ1-2
D: TRBD1
size: many
CDR3: CASRDRGFGYGYTF
DNA: TGTGCCAGTAGGGACAGGGGATTTGGCTATGGCTACACCTTC

V: TRBV7-2
J: TRBJ2-5
D: TRBD1
size: many
CDR3: CASSQSRGNYQETQYF
DNA: TGTGCCAGCAGTCAAAGCAGGGGGAACTACCAAGAGACCCAGTACTTC